Reported below is one TCR beta chain. At least ten counts were recorded for this clonotype. There is no known antigen for this receptor. No much larger clone exists at a distance of one base, and base qualities are not known. The data were obtained in a study of regulatory T cells in long-lasting Graves disease (dated by TCRdb to about 2021). With regard to the full study: Newly diagnosed Graves' disease patients had taken antithyroid drugs for less than 3 months. The study took place in China and was registered as a clinical trial. This study used TCR sequencing and RNA sequencing of peripheral blood to compare persistent Graves' disease patients against newly diagnosed Graves' disease patients. A total of roughly 35 samples underwent TCR sequencing, from 13 patients with persistent Graves' disease and 20 or so patients with newly diagnosed Graves' disease.

Receptor amplification or capture employed multiplex PCR. Sequencing was performed on an Illumina HiSeq 4000. CDR3 regions were amplified by Arm-PCR with iRepertoire HTBI primers to construct TCR beta libraries. Before sequencing, the PCR products underwent gel purification. From the authors' description of their analysis: Gene usage analysis of CDR3 amino acid clonotypes used the approximately 62 TRBV and approximately 13 TRBJ segments found across samples. COPE and FqMerger were used to merge filtered high-quality paired reads into contigs. BLAST was used to align contigs to the IMGT TRBV, TRBD and TRBJ reference genes, and CDR3 was defined following IMGT. Highly expanded clones were defined as clonotypes with a frequency above 0.1%. Shannon entropy was used to measure repertoire diversity, and the Gini coefficient was used to measure V-J evenness. A clonotype found in more than one individual was treated as public. Using fastp trimming at Q25 and MiXCR clonotype assembly, TCRdb reanalyzed the public sequencing data and kept in-frame beta chains. One record per CDR3 amino acid sequence lists the most common genes and DNA. TCRdb's processing, not the authors' own work, is the source of the V and J calls. The sample table contains roughly 360,000 distinct CDR3 sequences; only one count was recorded for over 9.5% of them. The top ten clones comprise under 20% of the sample.

Per the publication, the time point label means: newly diagnosed GD, antithyroid drugs for less than 3 months. For both TCR sequencing and RNA sequencing, RNA was extracted from PBMCs using TRIzol. Graves' disease was diagnosed according to American Thyroid Association guidelines. Patients were recruited from an endocrinology department in Xi'an, China. From each patient, approximately 9 milliliters of peripheral blood was collected into an EDTA anticoagulant tube. Ficoll Paque Plus density gradient separation was used to isolate PBMCs, and no further T cell sorting was done. RNA quality was checked with an Agilent 2100 Bioanalyzer and agarose gel, and concentration with a NanoDrop 2000. The full study reports these points: Preferential use of TRBV28, TRBJ1-2 and TRBJ2-5 was observed in persistent disease, whereas TRBV20-1 and TRBJ2-1 were favored in newly diagnosed disease. Sequencing and analysis were restricted to the TCR beta chain. Lower TCR Shannon entropy and fewer highly expanded clones were observed in persistent Graves' disease patients than in newly diagnosed patients, which suggested clonal expansion. Peripheral blood alone was examined, since thyroid tissue, which constituted the primary lesion, could not be accessed. A larger number of public clonotypes was shared among persistent patients (over 2,500) than among newly diagnosed patients (approximately 930). As a limitation, the authors acknowledged that the small sample size may reduce accuracy.

V is cut back by 6 bases and J by 4 bases, with 8 bases in the junction unmatched. The CDR3 has 15 amino acids, counting the end cysteine and phenylalanine. Of all the DNA, just the CDR3 is kept, 45 bases in frame from base 1. The germline V gene (reference sequence) sets CDR1 to SEHNR and CDR2 to FQNEAQ. These same records also appear under a second study, on T cells in Graves' hyperthyroidism and ophthalmopathy. As noted in the second study: A patient counted as having stable Graves' hyperthyroidism if no progression to ophthalmopathy occurred over 18 months of follow-up. Hyperthyroidism patients were aged 18 to 65 years and newly diagnosed, with disease duration of less than 2 months. Exclusion was applied to patients with uncontrolled infections, other autoimmune diseases, pregnancy or lactation. Diagnoses were based on clinical symptoms, serum thyroxine and TRAb, thyroid ultrasound and orbital computed tomography. A first-round RT-PCR of the TCR CDR3 used the HTBI primer set with the Qiagen OneStep RT-PCR kit. Blood samples also contained most of the expanded thyroid clonotypes (frequency above 0.001), which suggests that blood repertoires may reflect thyroid immune responses. A model built on a 13 V-J signature distinguished ophthalmopathy from stable hyperthyroidism, reaching about 89% sensitivity and 81.08% specificity in cross-validation and 80%/75% in testing. In validation, the model predicted progression to ophthalmopathy a median of approximately 6.6 months before onset, with roughly 70% sensitivity and nearly 75% specificity. A discovery cohort of roughly 96 patients, about 43 with Graves' ophthalmopathy and approximately 57 with stable Graves' hyperthyroidism, was used to find distinguishing TCR V-J signatures. Prospective prediction of ophthalmopathy was tested in an independent validation cohort of under 20 hyperthyroidism patients and 17 patients who later progressed to ophthalmopathy. For training and testing, the 100 or so patients in the discovery cohort were randomly divided in a 7:3 ratio. In addition, the study compared T-cell repertoires in thyroid tissue and in blood from roughly 6 Graves' hyperthyroidism patients. Once sampling was done, hyperthyroidism patients were given methimazole at a starting dose of 30 mg daily, whereas ophthalmopathy patients were given high-dose intravenous methylprednisolone. A second multiplex PCR round built the libraries, followed by size selection and purification. Paired-end sequencing of the libraries was performed with 100 bp reads on an Illumina HiSeq2000. SOAPnuke was used to process the raw data, with reads discarded if the reads contained adapters or uncalled bases, had a mean Phred below 15, or lacked an exact constant-primer or identifier match. High-quality paired reads were merged using COPE v1.2.5, and each unique nucleotide sequence was defined as a clonotype. MiTCR v1.1 was used to align clonotypes to the IMGT TRBV, TRBD and TRBJ reference segments. Analysis was restricted to V-J combinations with a frequency above 0.0001, which covered about 99% of repertoires. The TCS score was defined as F50 (clonal expansion) divided by E x V (chaos), with BLOSUM62-based TCRdist calculated between CDR3 peptides within each V-J. Welch's t-statistics and random forest reduced fewer than 600 V-J features to 13, which were used in a naive Bayes classifier (R e1071). No statistical method was used to set the sample size in advance, and investigators knew the group allocation. The paper describes TCR Vbeta CDR3 sequencing of 140 or so peripheral blood samples, made up of roughly 45 ophthalmopathy patients, approximately 76 hyperthyroidism patients and some 17 progressor patients.

The sequencing used peripheral blood mononuclear cells (PBMCs), collected at new diagnosis, from a patient treated with antithyroid drugs. The sequence is built from TRBV7-9 and TRBJ1-2, and TRBD1 matches 10 of the central bases. The clonotype originates from a woman aged 18 to 35 with Graves disease. Donor details come from another sample of the same person, matched by shared clones. The DNA sequence is as follows: TGTGCCAGCAGTTCCGCCGGGACAGGGGTCTATGGCTACACCTTC. This encodes CASSSAGTGVYGYTF.